This TCR beta chain was sequenced for a study of blood T cell repertoires in COVID-19 (dated by TCRdb to 2019 to 2021). Background for the entire study: Collaborator samples came from the United States, Italy and Spain and covered acute and convalescent phases of COVID-19. The prospective study material was composed of cDNA or gDNA derived from T cells, B-cell-depleted T cells, or PBMCs. Subjects who had been exposed to COVID-19, were actively infected with it, or had recovered from it provided the deeply sampled blood TCRbeta repertoires that made up the dataset. A freely available public database, intended as a resource for researchers studying the immune response to SARS-CoV-2, is where the repertoires were released. The samples were drawn from two sources: the first 160 participants of the ongoing ImmuneRACE study, and fewer than 1,500 subjects contributed by 6 global collaborators. A de-identified subject ID, COVID-19 status, age in years and sex were almost always included in the sample metadata. HLA class I and class II types, where available, came from metadata supplied by the sample provider rather than from assay-based typing. Study-wide conclusions, independent of this receptor: Clinical and demographic metadata were provided uncurated, with the amount varying by source and participant.

Note on this clone: It has no known antigen specificity. Base qualities are not provided; no much larger clone lies one nucleotide away.

TCRbeta CDR3 regions were amplified from genomic DNA using the immunoSEQ Assay, a bias-controlled multiplex PCR. The authors processed their data as follows. Within the assay, amplification of reference gene primers was used to estimate how many nucleated cells each sample contained. Sequence reads were collapsed and filtered to measure the absolute abundance of every unique TCRbeta CDR3 rearrangement. For each sample, productive Simpson clonality was calculated as the square root of Simpson's diversity index over productive rearrangements. Sourced from immuneACCESS, this table was stored by TCRdb with only in-frame sequences that have V and J called. A share of the clones is absent; for the studies checked, an unresolved V gene accounts for under half, and the remainder has no known explanation. V and J calls and clone size are copied from that table; D and trimming were computed from the DNA. In all, the sample holds roughly 53,000 clones, and 70% to 85% of those were seen once. The ten top clones hold 13% to 15% of the sample.

Each collaborating institution followed its own protocols to collect whole blood in K2EDTA tubes. For TCRbeta analysis, collaborators shipped samples in one of three forms: frozen whole blood, isolated PBMCs, or DNA extracted from either of those sample types. Reading from cysteine to phenylalanine, the CDR3 counts 16 amino acids. The DNA shown is the 48-base CDR3, in frame from base 1. In the germline V gene, CDR1 corresponds to SGHTS and CDR2 to YDEGEE. Material: peripheral blood. The TCR originated in a human donor in a cohort sampled during active COVID-19. The chain employs TRBV5-8 and TRBJ2-4, with 12 bases matching TRBD2. The nucleotide sequence reads as follows: TGTGTTGCGACTAGCGGGGGCCACCTAGCCAAAAACATTCAGTACTTC. Its protein is CVATSGGHLAKNIQYF. Full variable domain (CDR3 extended with the reference TRBV5-8 and TRBJ2-4 proteins): EAGVTQSPTHLIKTRGQQATLRCSPISGHTSVYWYQQALGLGLQFLLWYDEGEERNRGNFPPRFSGRQFPNYSSELNVNALELEDSALYLCVATSGGHLAKNIQYFGAGTRLSVL.